Listed below are T cell receptor beta chains from one sample, sequenced in a study of T-cell reconstitution after alpha-beta-depleted transplantation in children. TCRdb reanalysed the PCR reads using MiXCR and keeps one entry per CDR3 protein. Here the sample spans nearly 400,000 distinct CDR3 sequences, about a fifth being singletons. Material: PBMCs from the stem cell graft donor, obtained from the stem cell graft. The source of these receptors is a human donor who donated a stem cell graft to a child with acute myeloid leukemia. The CDR3 runs from the conserved cysteine through the conserved F or W. The order of the fields is clone size, J gene, V gene, D gene, CDR3 length, CDR3 DNA, CDR3 protein. D genes are given only for firm matches. Rows give clone size only sometimes, using once, few, many, or a class for an expanded clone.

size: few
J: TRBJ2-2
V: TRBV5-1
D: TRBD1
length: 17
DNA: TGCGCCAGCAGCTCCCGGACGGACAGGGGGCTCACCGGGGAGCTGTTTTTT
CDR3: CASSSRTDRGLTGELFF

size: few
J: TRBJ1-1
V: TRBV5-1
D: .
length: 13
DNA: TGCGCCAGCAGCTTGCACTCTGACACTGAAGCTTTCTTT
CDR3: CASSLHSDTEAFF

size: many
J: TRBJ2-3
V: TRBV29-1
D: .
length: 13
DNA: TGCAGCGTTGAACATGGGTGGTCGGATACGCAGTATTTT
CDR3: CSVEHGWSDTQYF

size: many
J: TRBJ2-7
V: TRBV20-1
D: .
length: 13
DNA: TGCAGTGCTAGAAGCCTCCATCCCTACGAGCAGTACTTC
CDR3: CSARSLHPYEQYF

size: few
J: TRBJ2-7
V: TRBV24-1
D: TRBD1
length: 18
DNA: TGTGCCACCAGTGATTCCCGTGGCCCGGGACAGACACTATACGAGCAGTACTTC
CDR3: CATSDSRGPGQTLYEQYF

size: .
J: TRBJ1-6
V: TRBV4-1
D: .
length: 14
DNA: TGCGCCAGCACCCAAGAGGACATTAATTCACCCCTCCACTTT
CDR3: CASTQEDINSPLHF

size: .
J: TRBJ1-4
V: TRBV6-1
D: .
length: 17
DNA: TGTGCCAGCAGTGAAGAGCCACCGGATAGAGCTAATGAAAAACTGTTTTTT
CDR3: CASSEEPPDRANEKLFF

size: few
J: TRBJ2-7
V: TRBV7-9
D: .
length: 12
DNA: TGTGCCAGCAGCACCCACGGGTACGAGCAGTACTTC
CDR3: CASSTHGYEQYF

size: once
J: TRBJ2-7
V: TRBV20-1
D: TRBD1
length: 14
DNA: TGCAGTGCTAGTGGGGACAGGGACATCTCCGAGCAGTACTTC
CDR3: CSASGDRDISEQYF

size: few
J: TRBJ2-1
V: TRBV25-1
D: TRBD2
length: 15
DNA: TGTGCCAGCAGTGAATCGGCTAGCGGATACAATGAGCAGTTCTTC
CDR3: CASSESASGYNEQFF

size: few
J: TRBJ2-1
V: TRBV25-1
D: TRBD1
length: 17
DNA: TGTGCCAGCAGTGAATATTTAGGCGGGACAGGGGACAATGAGCAGTTCTTC
CDR3: CASSEYLGGTGDNEQFF

size: .
J: TRBJ2-7
V: TRBV10-3
D: TRBD2
length: 15
DNA: TGTGCCATCAGTGAGTCAGCGGGAGGGAGCCACGAGCAGTACTTC
CDR3: CAISESAGGSHEQYF

size: .
J: TRBJ2-1
V: TRBV15
D: .
length: 11
DNA: TGTGCCTCGGGAAGTCCCAATGAGCAGTTCTTC
CDR3: CASGSPNEQFF

size: .
J: TRBJ2-7
V: TRBV15
D: TRBD2
length: 15
DNA: TGTGCCACCAGCAGAGTAAGGGCGGGAGCTAACGAGCAGTACTTC
CDR3: CATSRVRAGANEQYF

size: many
J: TRBJ2-1
V: TRBV24-1
D: .
length: 16
DNA: TGTGCCACCAGTGCCGTCCAGGGGAGCTCCTACAATGAGCAGTTCTTC
CDR3: CATSAVQGSSYNEQFF

size: many
J: TRBJ1-1
V: TRBV29-1
D: .
length: 13
DNA: TGCAGCGTTGACGCGACGGGCAACACTGAAGCTTTCTTT
CDR3: CSVDATGNTEAFF

size: many
J: TRBJ2-7
V: TRBV29-1
D: TRBD2
length: 13
DNA: TGCAGCGTGGGAGAGGGACTAGACTACGAGCAGTACTTC
CDR3: CSVGEGLDYEQYF

size: many
J: TRBJ1-2
V: TRBV29-1
D: TRBD1
length: 13
DNA: TGCAGCGTTGAAAGGGACAGGGCCTATGGCTACACCTTC
CDR3: CSVERDRAYGYTF

size: .
J: TRBJ2-3
V: TRBV20-1
D: .
length: 14
DNA: TGCAGTGCTAGAGATGGGGAGGCCACAGATACGCAGTATTTT
CDR3: CSARDGEATDTQYF

size: .
J: TRBJ2-1
V: TRBV20-1
D: TRBD2
length: 16
DNA: TGCAGTGCACCCACCACCGGGAGGTTCCCCTACAATGAGCAGTTCTTC
CDR3: CSAPTTGRFPYNEQFF

size: .
J: TRBJ2-1
V: TRBV10-3
D: .
length: 15
DNA: TGTGCCATCAGTGAGTCCCGGAGCTCCTACAATGAGCAGTTCTTC
CDR3: CAISESRSSYNEQFF

size: .
J: TRBJ1-1
V: TRBV4-1
D: TRBD1
length: 15
DNA: TGCGCCAGCAGCCAGCCGCAGGGGGCGAACACTGAAGCTTTCTTT
CDR3: CASSQPQGANTEAFF

size: few
J: TRBJ1-6
V: TRBV20-1
D: .
length: 13
DNA: TGCAGTGCCAATACGGACTATAATTCACCCCTCCACTTT
CDR3: CSANTDYNSPLHF

size: .
J: TRBJ1-5
V: TRBV20-1
D: .
length: 14
DNA: TGCAGTGCCTCTCGCCGGGCAGGCAATCAGCCCCAGCATTTT
CDR3: CSASRRAGNQPQHF

size: .
J: TRBJ2-1
V: TRBV27
D: .
length: 15
DNA: TGTGCCAGCAGTTTATCCAGGGTTAATTACAATGAGCAGTTCTTC
CDR3: CASSLSRVNYNEQFF

size: few
J: TRBJ2-7
V: TRBV20-1
D: TRBD2
length: 14
DNA: TGCAGTGCCGACTTTTCCAGGACTAGAAGCGAGCAGTACTTC
CDR3: CSADFSRTRSEQYF

size: .
J: TRBJ1-1
V: TRBV7-9
D: TRBD1
length: 15
DNA: TGTGCCAGCAGGCCAAAACAGGGGGTGGACACTGAAGCTTTCTTT
CDR3: CASRPKQGVDTEAFF

size: .
J: TRBJ2-7
V: TRBV28
D: .
length: 14
DNA: TGTGCCAACAGTACCCACGCAGCAGCCTACGAGCAGTACTTC
CDR3: CANSTHAAAYEQYF

size: few
J: TRBJ2-7
V: TRBV5-6
D: TRBD2
length: 15
DNA: TGTGCCAGCAGCTCCCTCAGCGGGATCGCCTACGAGCAGTACTTC
CDR3: CASSSLSGIAYEQYF

size: .
J: TRBJ1-2
V: TRBV20-1
D: TRBD1
length: 14
DNA: TGCAGTGCTAAAAACAGGGGAACTGACTATGGCTACACCTTC
CDR3: CSAKNRGTDYGYTF

size: few
J: TRBJ2-1
V: TRBV29-1
D: TRBD2
length: 16
DNA: TGCAGCGTTGAAGATCGAGGTAGCGGGGCCTACAATGAGCAGTTCTTC
CDR3: CSVEDRGSGAYNEQFF

size: .
J: TRBJ2-7
V: TRBV6-1
D: .
length: 13
DNA: TGTGCCGCCCTCGAGGGAGTGACCTACGAGCAGTACTTC
CDR3: CAALEGVTYEQYF

size: few
J: TRBJ2-3
V: TRBV5-5
D: .
length: 12
DNA: TGTGCCAGCAGTCAGGACCCGAGGGAGCAGTATTTT
CDR3: CASSQDPREQYF

size: few
J: TRBJ2-7
V: TRBV4-1
D: .
length: 15
DNA: TGCGCCAGCAGCCAAGAAGGTGGGAGGAGCTACGAGCAGTACTTC
CDR3: CASSQEGGRSYEQYF

size: .
J: TRBJ2-5
V: TRBV20-1
D: TRBD2
length: 16
DNA: TGCAGTGCTTATCCCTTGACTAGCGGAACCCTAGGGACCCAGTACTTC
CDR3: CSAYPLTSGTLGTQYF

size: .
J: TRBJ2-2
V: TRBV6-5
D: .
length: 13
DNA: TGTGCCAGCAGTTCCCTGAACACCGGGGAGCTGTTTTTT
CDR3: CASSSLNTGELFF

size: few
J: TRBJ2-2
V: TRBV12-3/TRBV12-4
D: .
length: 16
DNA: TGTGCCAGCAACATGGGCGGACAGCCGAACACCGGGGAGCTGTTTTTT
CDR3: CASNMGGQPNTGELFF

size: .
J: TRBJ2-2
V: TRBV9
D: TRBD2
length: 15
DNA: TGTGCCAGCAGCGTAGGTCTAGCGGGGACCGGGGAGCTGTTTTTT
CDR3: CASSVGLAGTGELFF

size: few
J: TRBJ2-5
V: TRBV5-4
D: .
length: 19
DNA: TGTGCCAGCAGCTTGGTGGGACCGGGGCGGCCAACGCTTAAAGAGACCCAGTACTTC
CDR3: CASSLVGPGRPTLKETQYF

size: .
J: TRBJ1-1
V: TRBV10-3
D: TRBD1
length: 14
DNA: TGTGCCATCAGTTCGGGACAGATGAACACTGAAGCTTTCTTT
CDR3: CAISSGQMNTEAFF

size: .
J: TRBJ1-4
V: TRBV20-1
D: .
length: 14
DNA: TGCAGTCCACATGACGACGCAACTAATGAAAAACTGTTTTTT
CDR3: CSPHDDATNEKLFF

size: few
J: TRBJ2-3
V: TRBV4-1
D: .
length: 15
DNA: TGCGCCAGCAGCCAATCCAGCGGAAGCACAGATACGCAGTATTTT
CDR3: CASSQSSGSTDTQYF

size: .
J: TRBJ2-7
V: TRBV29-1
D: .
length: 14
DNA: TGCAGCGTTGGACCGTTGGACGAGGGGGACGAGCAGTACTTC
CDR3: CSVGPLDEGDEQYF

size: .
J: TRBJ2-7
V: TRBV28
D: .
length: 15
DNA: TGTGCCATGGGCCGGGGGCGGGACTACGGTTACGAGCAGTACTTC
CDR3: CAMGRGRDYGYEQYF

size: few
J: TRBJ1-1
V: TRBV28
D: .
length: 12
DNA: TGTGCCAGCAGTTTAGAGGGACCCAAAGCTTTCTTT
CDR3: CASSLEGPKAFF

size: many
J: TRBJ1-1
V: TRBV15
D: .
length: 15
DNA: TGTGCCACCAGCAGAGATCCGTATTTGAACACTGAAGCTTTCTTT
CDR3: CATSRDPYLNTEAFF

size: few
J: TRBJ2-7
V: TRBV28
D: TRBD1
length: 15
DNA: TGTGCCAGCAGTACACAACAGGGGGCAGGGTACGAGCAGTACTTC
CDR3: CASSTQQGAGYEQYF

size: .
J: TRBJ2-2
V: TRBV3-1
D: .
length: 16
DNA: TGTGCCAGCAGCCCCCCTGGGGGGAGTGGTACCGGGGAGCTGTTTTTT
CDR3: CASSPPGGSGTGELFF